This entry lists 24 T cell receptor beta chains sequenced from one sample in a study of cytomegalovirus exposure and HLA in healthy donors. The PCR contained 60 Vbeta and 13 Jbeta primers. This table comes from immunoSEQ multiplex PCR, and its TCRdb copy is limited to in-frame clones, with some not included. The table lists some 150,000 clones, around 62% of them singletons. The sample was PBMCs. The receptors stem from a man aged 35-49 years in good health and CMV-seronegative.

The chain is built from TRBV5-1 and TRBJ2-2; D unclear. Germline values: CDR1 SGHRS, CDR2 YFSETQ. Deletions cut 4 bases from V and 4 bases from J, with 11 bases between. The CDR3 is 14 residues long. CDR3 in amino acids: CASSGLGSTGELFF. The CDR3 DNA reads TGCGCCAGCAGCGGGCTGGGTAGCACCGGGGAGCTGTTTTTT.

Turning to this clone: Other DNA variants within this sample encode the same CDR3. This rearrangement joins TRBV14 to TRBJ1-6; a weak D match, TRBD1 (5 bases). Germline values: CDR1 SGHDN, CDR2 FVKESK. There are 16 residues in the CDR3. V was clipped by 4 bases and J by 9 bases, with 19 bases between them. The CDR3 nucleotides are TGTGCCAGCAGCCGAGGCCGGCCTACAGGAATTTCACCCCTCCACTTT. This gives the protein CASSRGRPTGISPLHF.

The chain links TRBV19 to TRBJ2-7, with TRBD1 identical over 7 bases. The V gene end was trimmed by 6 bases and the J gene end by 3 bases; junction bases not matched to a gene: 2. Germline V gene data show CDR1 as LNHDA and CDR2 as SQIVND (reference sequence). The CDR3 is made up of 12 amino acids. The CDR3 sequence is CASRDRYYEQYF. DNA of the CDR3: TGTGCCAGTAGGGACAGGTACTACGAGCAGTACTTC.

V gene TRBV10-2 combines with J gene TRBJ2-3; weak D call: TRBD2 (5 bases). From germline, CDR1 is WSHSY and CDR2 SAAADI. V dropped 0 bases and J dropped 6 bases, with 19 bases sitting between them. CDR3 size: 17 residues. CDR3 coding DNA: TGCGCCAGCAGTGAGTCGAGGTGGAGACTACTGCTTGATACGCAGTATTTT. Protein: CASSESRWRLLLDTQYF.

Only a few counts were recorded for this clone. The chain joins TRBV5-5 to TRBJ1-6; 10 bases align to TRBD1. Germline CDR1 reads SGHKS; CDR2 reads YYEKEE (reference sequence). The V segment lost 4 bases and the J segment 6 bases; nucleotides outside the gene matches: 7. CDR3 length: 16 residues. The CDR3 is CASSLRDRGPNSPLHF. DNA of the CDR3: TGTGCCAGCAGCCTCAGGGACAGGGGTCCTAATTCACCCCTCCACTTT.

The chain carries TRBV7-9 and TRBJ2-4, with 16 bases identical to TRBD2. The CDR3 sequence is 18 residues long. Per germline, CDR1 SEHNR and CDR2 FQNEAQ (reference sequence). Trimming at V came to 5 bases and at J to 0 bases, leaving 4 bases not matched to a gene. In nucleotides, the CDR3 is TGTGCCAGCAGCCCGGGACTAGCGGGAGGGATAGCCAAAAACATTCAGTACTTC. Residues: CASSPGLAGGIAKNIQYF.

The chain recombines TRBV5-1 with TRBJ1-1, with a weak D call TRBD1 (6 bases). This CDR3 comprises 12 residues. Trimming took 3 bases from V and 6 from J, leaving 9 bases between them. CDR1 is SGHRS and CDR2 is YFSETQ in the germline V gene. This CDR3 reads CASSYGQSEAFF. DNA for the CDR3: TGCGCCAGCAGCTACGGACAGTCTGAAGCTTTCTTT.

J is TRBJ1-3 and V is TRBV30; 9 bases agree with TRBD1. CDR1 and CDR2 from the germline V gene are GTSNPN and SVGIG (reference sequence). The CDR3 has 15 amino acids. The junction had 4 bases not matched to a gene; V was cut back by 1 base and J by 3 bases. The CDR3 DNA follows: TGTGCCTGGAGTGCCGACAGGGGGTATGGAAACACCATATATTTT. Its translation: CAWSADRGYGNTIYF.

V usage is TRBV6-4 and J usage is TRBJ1-1; perhaps TRBD1 as D (6 bases). CDR1 is MRHNA and CDR2 is SNTAGT in the germline V gene. Trimming took 3 bases from V and 4 from J, leaving 15 bases between them. The CDR3 loop spans 15 amino acids. The CDR3 here is CASSEEGGGRTEAFF. As DNA, the CDR3 is TGTGCCAGCAGTGAGGAAGGGGGGGGACGCACTGAAGCTTTCTTT.

J is TRBJ1-6 and V is TRBV6-5, with D possibly being TRBD1 (5 bases). V was cut by 6 bases and J by 13 bases, with 16 bases left in between. The V gene's germline CDR1 is MNHEY and CDR2 SVGAGI. The CDR3 spans 13 residues. CDR3 in DNA: TGTGCCAGCAGACCACAGGCTGAGGCCCCCCTCCACTTT. Its translation: CASRPQAEAPLHF.

This clone was counted a few times. The chain joins TRBV2 to TRBJ2-2; perhaps TRBD2 as D (6 bases). The CDR3 contains 16 residues. The V end was cut by 6 bases, the J end by 4 bases, with 18 bases between. CDR1 and CDR2 from the germline V gene are SNHLY and FYNNEI. The CDR3 DNA reads TGTGCCAGCAGCGACGTCTTCTACGGGAGCACCGGGGAGCTGTTTTTT. Translating gives CASSDVFYGSTGELFF.

The chain links TRBV5-8 to TRBJ2-3, with D uncertain. There are 15 residues in the CDR3. V lost 3 bases and J 0 bases, leaving 11 bases between the germline ends. The V gene's germline CDR1 is SGHTS and CDR2 YDEGEE. CDR3 protein: CASSSLQTSTDTQYF. Here the CDR3 DNA reads TGTGCCAGCAGCTCACTACAAACTAGCACAGATACGCAGTATTTT.

The V call is TRBV10-1, the J call TRBJ2-2; a possible D gene is TRBD2 (6 bases). Germline assignment: CDR1 WNHNN and CDR2 SYGVQD (reference sequence). This CDR3 has 14 residues. The V end was cut by 8 bases, the J end by 4 bases, with 14 bases between. In nucleotides, the CDR3 is TGCGCCAGCGACCGGGGAGCGGGCACCGGGGAGCTGTTTTTT. Its translation is CASDRGAGTGELFF.

The V call is TRBV6-6, the J call TRBJ1-2; D is unresolved. CDR1 is MNHNY and CDR2 is SVGAGI in the germline V gene (reference sequence). The CDR3 is 16 residues long. V shed 0 bases and J shed 1 base, with 12 bases lying between them. This CDR3 is CASSYSPGMSNYGYTF. The DNA of the CDR3 is TGTGCCAGCAGTTACTCGCCGGGGATGAGTAACTATGGCTACACCTTC.

This chain joins TRBV2 and TRBJ2-7, with unresolved D. This CDR3 has 14 amino acids. Trimming shortened V by 9 bases and J by 6 bases, and 21 bases separated the two germline ends. Germline assignment: CDR1 SNHLY and CDR2 FYNNEI. The CDR3 nucleotides are TGTGCCAGATCGCAGGTCGCAGTCTACTTCGAGCAGTACTTC. Translation: CARSQVAVYFEQYF.

The CDR3 nucleotides read TGTGCCAGTAGTCTACAGGATAAGCGGAGGGAGGAGCAGTTCTTC. Encoded protein: CASSLQDKRREEQFF. This chain links TRBV19 with TRBJ2-1; D might be TRBD2 (6 bases). V lost 5 bases, J lost 10 bases, and 21 bases lay in between. The CDR3 consists of 15 residues. The V gene's germline CDR1 is LNHDA and CDR2 SQIVND (reference sequence).

This clone was counted between two and nine times. Distinct nucleotide sequences in the sample also encode this CDR3. V usage is TRBV7-2 and J usage is TRBJ2-5, with D unresolved. CDR1 is SGHTA and CDR2 is FQGNSA in the germline V gene. This CDR3 has 12 amino acids. V was cut by 3 bases and J by 5 bases, with 7 bases left in between. CDR3 in amino acids: CASSFGQETQYF. CDR3 sequence (DNA): TGTGCCAGCAGCTTTGGCCAGGAGACCCAGTACTTC.

This clone has only a few counts. The chain combines TRBV5-1 with TRBJ2-1, with a possible D match to TRBD2 (6 bases). CDR1 is SGHRS and CDR2 is YFSETQ in the germline V gene. The germline V and J ends were trimmed by 4 bases and 1 base, with 15 bases remaining between them. The CDR3 covers 16 residues. For the CDR3, the DNA is TGCGCCAGCAGCCCAGGAGGGGCAATATCCTACAATGAGCAGTTCTTC. As protein: CASSPGGAISYNEQFF.

The chain uses TRBV7-2 and TRBJ1-1, with 8 bases matching TRBD1. CDR3 length: 17 residues. J lost 10 bases, V lost 0 bases, and 16 bases had no gene match. Germline V gene data show CDR1 as SGHTA and CDR2 as FQGNSA. In nucleotides, the CDR3 is TGTGCCAGCAGCTTAGCCATCCCCCCGACAGGGGCTAGGGGAGCTTTCTTT. Its protein product is CASSLAIPPTGARGAFF. Drawing the rest from reference TRBV7-2 and TRBJ1-1, the complete variable domain is GAGVSQSPSNKVTEKGKDVELRCDPISGHTALYWYRQSLGQGLEFLIYFQGNSAPDKSGLPSDRFSAERTGGSVSTLTIQRTQQEDSAVYLCASSLAIPPTGARGAFFGQGTRLTVV.

This clone was found a few times. The rearrangement uses TRBV4-1 and TRBJ1-1; possible D gene TRBD1, 5 bases. Germline assignment: CDR1 MGHRA and CDR2 YSYEKL. The CDR3 runs 16 residues. V lost 1 base, J lost 1 base, and 13 bases lay in between. Here the CDR3 DNA reads TGCGCCAGCAGCCAAGGATTCCTGGGGGGGAACACTGAAGCTTTCTTT. Its protein is CASSQGFLGGNTEAFF.

The chain carries TRBV13 and TRBJ2-3; 11 bases align to TRBD1. This CDR3 contains 15 residues. The V gene end was trimmed by 4 bases and the J gene end by 3 bases; junction bases not matched to a gene: 3. Germline CDR1 PRHDT, CDR2 FYEKMQ (reference sequence). The CDR3 bases are TGTGCCAGCAGCTCGGACAGGGGGCAGACAGATACGCAGTATTTT. Protein: CASSSDRGQTDTQYF.

This clone turned up a few times. The J gene is TRBJ2-5, the V gene TRBV7-7, with 15 bases matching TRBD2. The junction had 9 bases not matched to a gene; V was cut back by 5 bases and J by 5 bases. Germline V gene lookup returns CDR1 SSHAT and CDR2 FNYEAQ (reference sequence). The CDR3 has 17 residues. CDR3 DNA sequence: TGTGCCAGCAGCCCGGACGGGACTAGCGGGGGGCGGGAGACCCAGTACTTC. Translating it yields CASSPDGTSGGRETQYF.

The rearrangement uses TRBV4-3 and TRBJ2-3; possibly TRBD2 for D (6 bases). V was pared by 8 bases and J by 0 bases, with 18 bases between. The CDR3 loop spans 16 amino acids. CDR1 and CDR2 (germline): LGHNA, YSLEER. The CDR3 DNA is TGCGCCAGCGAACCGTGGGGGGAGCCGAGCACAGATACGCAGTATTTT. It yields the protein CASEPWGEPSTDTQYF.

This clone has more than one count but fewer than ten. The chain employs TRBV10-1 and TRBJ1-5, with a weak D call TRBD1 (6 bases). The CDR3 has 16 amino acids. Germline CDR1 reads WNHNN; CDR2 reads SYGVQD (reference sequence). V gave up 8 bases and J gave up 0 bases, with 17 bases separating them. The CDR3 protein is CASLREGGYSNQPQHF. The CDR3 DNA reads TGCGCCAGCCTTAGGGAAGGGGGTTATAGCAATCAGCCCCAGCATTTT.